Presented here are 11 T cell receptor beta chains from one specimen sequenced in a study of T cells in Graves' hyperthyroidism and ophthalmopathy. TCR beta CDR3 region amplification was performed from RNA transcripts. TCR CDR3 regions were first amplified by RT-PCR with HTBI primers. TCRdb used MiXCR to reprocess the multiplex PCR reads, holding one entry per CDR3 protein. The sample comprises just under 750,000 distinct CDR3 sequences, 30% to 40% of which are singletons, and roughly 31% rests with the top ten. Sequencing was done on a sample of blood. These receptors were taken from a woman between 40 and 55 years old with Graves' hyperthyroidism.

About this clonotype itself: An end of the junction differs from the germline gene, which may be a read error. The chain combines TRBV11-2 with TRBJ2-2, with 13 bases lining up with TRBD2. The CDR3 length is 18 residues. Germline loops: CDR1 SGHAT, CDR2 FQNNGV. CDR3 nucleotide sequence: TGCGCCAGCAGCCCATGGACTAGCGGGGGCTTGGTCACCGGGGAGCTGTTTTTT. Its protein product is CASSPWTSGGLVTGELFF.

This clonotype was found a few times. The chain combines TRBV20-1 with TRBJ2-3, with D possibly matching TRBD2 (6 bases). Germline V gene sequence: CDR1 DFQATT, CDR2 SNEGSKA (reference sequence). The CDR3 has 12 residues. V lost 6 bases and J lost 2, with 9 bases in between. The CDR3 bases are TGCAGTGCCGGGACTTACACAGATACGCAGTATTTT. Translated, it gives CSAGTYTDTQYF.

CDR3 DNA: TGTGCCAGTAGTATCGAGGGGGAGTCTGAAGCTTTCTTT. It is translated as CASSIEGESEAFF. This chain joins TRBV19 and TRBJ1-1; D possibly corresponds to TRBD1 (6 bases). Trimming removed 3 bases at V and 6 bases at J, with 11 bases between. The CDR3 runs to 13 residues. Germline CDR1 reads LNHDA; CDR2 reads SQIVND (reference sequence).

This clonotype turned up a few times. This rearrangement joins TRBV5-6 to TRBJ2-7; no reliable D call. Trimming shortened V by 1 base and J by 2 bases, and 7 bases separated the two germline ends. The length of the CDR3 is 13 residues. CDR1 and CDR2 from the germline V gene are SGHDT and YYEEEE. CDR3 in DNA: TGTGCCAGCAGCTTGCGGAGAACCTACGAGCAGTACTTC. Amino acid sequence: CASSLRRTYEQYF.

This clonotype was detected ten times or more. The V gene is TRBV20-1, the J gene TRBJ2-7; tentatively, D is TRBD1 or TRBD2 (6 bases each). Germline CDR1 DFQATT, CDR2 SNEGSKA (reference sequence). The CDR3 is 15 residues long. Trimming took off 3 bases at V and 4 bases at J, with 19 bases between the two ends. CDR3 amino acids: CSASAPGGGLYEQYF. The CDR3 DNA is TGCAGTGCTAGCGCTCCCGGTGGGGGGCTGTACGAGCAGTACTTC.

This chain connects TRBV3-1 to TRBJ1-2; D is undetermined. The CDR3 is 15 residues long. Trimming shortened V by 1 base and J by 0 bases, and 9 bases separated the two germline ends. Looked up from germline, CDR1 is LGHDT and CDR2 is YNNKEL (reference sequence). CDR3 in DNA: TGTGCCAGCAGCCAAGCTTTTCCCGCTAACTATGGCTACACCTTC. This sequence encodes CASSQAFPANYGYTF.

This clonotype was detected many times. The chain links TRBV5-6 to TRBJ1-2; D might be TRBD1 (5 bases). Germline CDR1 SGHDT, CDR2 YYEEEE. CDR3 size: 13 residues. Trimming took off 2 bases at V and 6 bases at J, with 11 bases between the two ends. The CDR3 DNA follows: TGTGCCAGCAGCTTCATAGGGGAGGATGGCTACACCTTC. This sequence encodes CASSFIGEDGYTF.

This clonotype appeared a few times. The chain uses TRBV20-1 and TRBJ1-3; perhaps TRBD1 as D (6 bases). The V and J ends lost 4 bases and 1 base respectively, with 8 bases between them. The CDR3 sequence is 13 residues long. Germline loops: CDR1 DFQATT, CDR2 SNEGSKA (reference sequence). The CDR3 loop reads CSAITGSGNTIYF. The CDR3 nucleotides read TGCAGTGCTATTACAGGGTCTGGAAACACCATATATTTT.

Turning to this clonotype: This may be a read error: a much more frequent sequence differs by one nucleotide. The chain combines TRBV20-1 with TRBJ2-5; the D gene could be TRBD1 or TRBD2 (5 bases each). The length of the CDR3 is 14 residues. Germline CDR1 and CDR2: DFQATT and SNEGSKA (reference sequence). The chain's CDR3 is CSATWIEVGETQHF. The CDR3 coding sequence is TGCAGTGCTACTTGGATAGAAGTGGGGGAGACCCAGCACTTC.

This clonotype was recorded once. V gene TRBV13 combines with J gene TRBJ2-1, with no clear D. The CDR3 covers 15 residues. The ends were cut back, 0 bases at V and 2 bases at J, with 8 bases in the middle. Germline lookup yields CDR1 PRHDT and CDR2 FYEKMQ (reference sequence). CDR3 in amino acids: CASSLGGMTYNEQFF. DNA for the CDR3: TGTGCCAGCAGCTTAGGGGGAATGACCTACAATGAGCAGTTCTTC. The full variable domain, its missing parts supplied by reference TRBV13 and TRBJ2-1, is AAGVIQSPRHLIKEKRETATLKCYPIPRHDTVYWYQQGPGQDPQFLISFYEKMQSDKGSIPDRFSAQQFSDYHSELNMSSLELGDSALYFCASSLGGMTYNEQFFGPGTRLTVL.

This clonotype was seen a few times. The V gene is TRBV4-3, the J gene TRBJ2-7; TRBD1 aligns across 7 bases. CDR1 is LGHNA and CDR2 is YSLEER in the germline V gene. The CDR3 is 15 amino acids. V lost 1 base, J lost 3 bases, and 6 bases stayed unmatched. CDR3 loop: CASSQVSTGDYEQYF. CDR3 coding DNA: TGCGCCAGCAGCCAAGTTAGCACAGGGGACTACGAGCAGTACTTC.